This T cell receptor beta chain was found in a study of blood T cell repertoires in COVID-19. Study summary: The cDNA or gDNA used as material had been derived from T cells, B-cell-depleted T cells, or PBMCs.

Measured with immunoSEQ multiplex PCR; TCRdb has only the in-frame clones, and not every one. The table lists 120,000 or so clones, more than 70% of them singletons. Germline V CDR1 and CDR2: WSHSY, SAAADI. The V segment lost 2 bases and the J segment 4 bases; nucleotides outside the gene matches: 6. The CDR3 has 15 amino acids. This chain uses TRBV10-2 with TRBJ2-7, with TRBD2 matching over 9 bases. The specimen sequenced was peripheral blood. This TCR derives from a human donor in a cohort sampled during active COVID-19. The CDR3: CASSEIGSGRYEQYF. The DNA of the CDR3 is TGCGCCAGCAGTGAGATCGGTAGCGGGAGATACGAGCAGTACTTC.